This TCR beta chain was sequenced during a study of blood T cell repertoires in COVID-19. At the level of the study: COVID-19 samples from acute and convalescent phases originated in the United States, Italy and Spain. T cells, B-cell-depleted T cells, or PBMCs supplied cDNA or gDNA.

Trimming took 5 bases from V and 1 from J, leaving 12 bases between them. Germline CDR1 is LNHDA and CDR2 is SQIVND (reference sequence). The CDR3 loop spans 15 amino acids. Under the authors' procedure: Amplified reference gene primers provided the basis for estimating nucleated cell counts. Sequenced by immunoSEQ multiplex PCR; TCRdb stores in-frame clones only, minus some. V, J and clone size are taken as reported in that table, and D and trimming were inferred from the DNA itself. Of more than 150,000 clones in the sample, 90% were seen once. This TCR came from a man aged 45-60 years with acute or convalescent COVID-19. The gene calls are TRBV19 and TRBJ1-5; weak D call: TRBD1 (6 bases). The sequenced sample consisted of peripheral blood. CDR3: CASSAAGASNQPQHF. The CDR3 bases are TGTGCCAGTAGTGCCGCGGGGGCGAGCAATCAGCCCCAGCATTTT.